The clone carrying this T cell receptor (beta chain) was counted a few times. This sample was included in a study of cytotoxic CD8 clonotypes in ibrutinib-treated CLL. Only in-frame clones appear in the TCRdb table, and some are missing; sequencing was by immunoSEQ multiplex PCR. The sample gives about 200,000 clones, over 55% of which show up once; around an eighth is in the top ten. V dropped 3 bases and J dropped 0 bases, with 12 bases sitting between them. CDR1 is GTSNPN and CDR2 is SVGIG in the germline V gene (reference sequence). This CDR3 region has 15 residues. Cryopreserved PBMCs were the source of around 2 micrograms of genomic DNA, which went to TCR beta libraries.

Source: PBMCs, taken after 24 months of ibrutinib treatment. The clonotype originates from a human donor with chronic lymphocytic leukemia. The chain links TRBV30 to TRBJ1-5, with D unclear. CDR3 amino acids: CAWSLGLNSNQPQHF. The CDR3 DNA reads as TGTGCCTGGAGCCTGGGATTGAATAGCAATCAGCCCCAGCATTTT.